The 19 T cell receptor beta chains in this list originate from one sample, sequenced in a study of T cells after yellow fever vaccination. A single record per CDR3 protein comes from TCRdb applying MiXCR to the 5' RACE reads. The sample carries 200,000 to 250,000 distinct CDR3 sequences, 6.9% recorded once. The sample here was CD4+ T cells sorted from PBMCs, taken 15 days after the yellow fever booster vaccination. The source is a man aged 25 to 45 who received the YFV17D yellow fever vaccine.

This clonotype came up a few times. CDR3 region: CASSRDRGVQETQYF. In nucleotides, the CDR3 is TGTGCCAGCAGTCGGGACAGGGGCGTACAAGAGACCCAGTACTTC. The chain recombines TRBV6-5 with TRBJ2-5; 10 bases align to TRBD1. The CDR3 extends over 15 amino acids. V dropped 5 bases and J dropped 2; count of bases not matched to a gene: 5. Germline CDR1 reads MNHEY; CDR2 reads SVGAGI.

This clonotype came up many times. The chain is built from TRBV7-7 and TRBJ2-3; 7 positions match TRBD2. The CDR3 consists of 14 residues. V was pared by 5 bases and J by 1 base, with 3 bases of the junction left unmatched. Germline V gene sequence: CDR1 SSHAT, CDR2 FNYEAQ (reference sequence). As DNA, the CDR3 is TGTGCCAGCAGCCAGCGGGACGGCACAGATACGCAGTATTTT. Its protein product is CASSQRDGTDTQYF. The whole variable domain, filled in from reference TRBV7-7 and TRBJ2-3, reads GAGVSQSPRYKVTKRGQDVTLRCDPISSHATLYWYQQALGQGPEFLTYFNYEAQPDKSGLPSDRFSAERPEGSISTLTIQRTEQRDSAMYRCASSQRDGTDTQYFGPGTRLTVL.

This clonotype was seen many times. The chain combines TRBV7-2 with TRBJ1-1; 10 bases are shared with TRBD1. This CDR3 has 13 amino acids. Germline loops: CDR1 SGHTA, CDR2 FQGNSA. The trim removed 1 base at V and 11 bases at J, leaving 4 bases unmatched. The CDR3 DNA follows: TGTGCCAGCAGCTTAGGGACAGGGGGGTGGGCTTTCTTT. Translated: CASSLGTGGWAFF.

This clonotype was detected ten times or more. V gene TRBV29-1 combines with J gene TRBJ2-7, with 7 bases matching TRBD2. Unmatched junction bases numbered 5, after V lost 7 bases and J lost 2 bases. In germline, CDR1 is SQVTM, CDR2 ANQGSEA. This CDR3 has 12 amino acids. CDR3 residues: CSGGSGAYEQYF. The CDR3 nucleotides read TGCAGCGGTGGCAGCGGGGCCTACGAGCAGTACTTC.

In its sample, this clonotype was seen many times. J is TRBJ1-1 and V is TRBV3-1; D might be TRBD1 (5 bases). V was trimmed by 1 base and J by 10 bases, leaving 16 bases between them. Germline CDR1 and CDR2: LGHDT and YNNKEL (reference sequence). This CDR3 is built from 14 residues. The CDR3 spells CASSQAAGDHGAFF. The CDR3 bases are TGTGCCAGCAGCCAAGCGGCGGGGGATCATGGAGCTTTCTTT.

CDR3 in amino acids: CASSSSRASYEQYF. CDR3 nucleotide sequence: TGTGCCAGCAGTTCTAGCAGAGCCTCCTACGAGCAGTACTTC. The chain carries TRBV6-2 or TRBV6-3 and TRBJ2-7, with D tentatively TRBD2 (5 bases). The germline V and J ends were trimmed by 4 bases and 0 bases, with 10 bases remaining between them. The V gene's germline CDR1 is MNHEY and CDR2 SVGEGT. This CDR3 is 14 amino acids long.

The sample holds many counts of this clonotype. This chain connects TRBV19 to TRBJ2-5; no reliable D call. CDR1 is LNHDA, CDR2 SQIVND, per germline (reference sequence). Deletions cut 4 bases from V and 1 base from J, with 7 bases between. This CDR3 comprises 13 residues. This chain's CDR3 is CASSKPSQETQYF. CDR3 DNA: TGTGCCAGTAGTAAACCCAGCCAAGAGACCCAGTACTTC.

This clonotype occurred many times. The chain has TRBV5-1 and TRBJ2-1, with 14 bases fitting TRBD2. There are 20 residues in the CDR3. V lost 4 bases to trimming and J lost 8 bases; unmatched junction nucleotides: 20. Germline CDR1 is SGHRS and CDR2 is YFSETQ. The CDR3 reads CASSSDRGQGLAGVIDEQFF. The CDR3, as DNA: TGCGCCAGCAGCAGCGACAGGGGCCAGGGACTAGCGGGAGTAATCGATGAGCAGTTCTTC.

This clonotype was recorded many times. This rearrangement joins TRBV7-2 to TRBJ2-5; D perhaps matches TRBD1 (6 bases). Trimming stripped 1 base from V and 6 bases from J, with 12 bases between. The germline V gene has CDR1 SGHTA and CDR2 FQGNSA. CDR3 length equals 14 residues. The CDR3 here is CASSLGQGTKTQYF. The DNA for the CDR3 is TGTGCCAGCAGCTTAGGGCAGGGGACGAAGACCCAGTACTTC.

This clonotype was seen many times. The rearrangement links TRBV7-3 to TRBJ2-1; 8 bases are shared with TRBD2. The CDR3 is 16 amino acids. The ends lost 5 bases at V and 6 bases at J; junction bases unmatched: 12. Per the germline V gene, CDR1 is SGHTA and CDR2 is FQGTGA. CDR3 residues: CASSLNSGGLANEQFF. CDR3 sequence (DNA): TGTGCCAGCAGCCTGAACTCCGGTGGACTAGCCAATGAGCAGTTCTTC.

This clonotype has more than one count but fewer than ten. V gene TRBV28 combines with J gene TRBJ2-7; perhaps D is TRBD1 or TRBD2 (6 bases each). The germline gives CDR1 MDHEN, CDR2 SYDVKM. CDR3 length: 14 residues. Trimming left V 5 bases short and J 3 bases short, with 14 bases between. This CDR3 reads CASSTSQGGYEQYF. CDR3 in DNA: TGTGCCAGCAGTACCTCACAGGGAGGCTACGAGCAGTACTTC.

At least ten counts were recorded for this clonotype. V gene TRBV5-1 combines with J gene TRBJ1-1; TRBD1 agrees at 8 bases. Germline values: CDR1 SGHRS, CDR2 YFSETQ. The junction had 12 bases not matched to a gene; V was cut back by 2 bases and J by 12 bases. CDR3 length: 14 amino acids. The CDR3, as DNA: TGCGCCAGCAGCTTAACCCAGGGGGCAAGGACAACTTTCTTT. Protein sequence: CASSLTQGARTTFF.

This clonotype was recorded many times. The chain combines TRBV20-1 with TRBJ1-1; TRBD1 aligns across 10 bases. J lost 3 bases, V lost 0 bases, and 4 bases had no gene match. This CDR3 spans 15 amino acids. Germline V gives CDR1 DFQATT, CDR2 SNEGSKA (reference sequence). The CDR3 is CSARDAGQGYTEAFF. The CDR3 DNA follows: TGCAGTGCTAGAGATGCGGGACAGGGGTACACTGAAGCTTTCTTT.

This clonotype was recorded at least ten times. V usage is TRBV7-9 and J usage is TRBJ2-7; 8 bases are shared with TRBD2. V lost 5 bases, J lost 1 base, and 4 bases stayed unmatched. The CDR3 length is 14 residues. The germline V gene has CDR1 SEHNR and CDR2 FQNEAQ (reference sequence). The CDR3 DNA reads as TGTGCCAGCAGCGTACTAGCGGTTTCCTACGAGCAGTACTTC. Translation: CASSVLAVSYEQYF.

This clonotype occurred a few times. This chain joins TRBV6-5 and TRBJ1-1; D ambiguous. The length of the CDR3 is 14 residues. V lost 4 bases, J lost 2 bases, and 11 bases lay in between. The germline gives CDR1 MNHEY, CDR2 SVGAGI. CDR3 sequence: CASSSRTGNTEAFF. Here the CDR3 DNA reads TGTGCCAGCAGTTCCCGGACGGGCAACACTGAAGCTTTCTTT.

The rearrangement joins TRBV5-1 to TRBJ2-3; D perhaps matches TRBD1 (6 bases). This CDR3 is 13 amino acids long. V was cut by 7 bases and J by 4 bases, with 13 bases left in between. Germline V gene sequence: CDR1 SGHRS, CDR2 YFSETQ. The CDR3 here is CASGGGVADTQYF. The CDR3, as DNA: TGCGCCAGCGGGGGCGGCGTGGCAGATACGCAGTATTTT.

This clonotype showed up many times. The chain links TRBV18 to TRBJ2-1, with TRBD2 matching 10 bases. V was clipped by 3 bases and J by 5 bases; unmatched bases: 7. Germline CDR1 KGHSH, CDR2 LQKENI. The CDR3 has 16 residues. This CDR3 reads CASSPQGLAGDNEQFF. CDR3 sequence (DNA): TGTGCCAGCTCACCCCAAGGTCTAGCGGGAGACAATGAGCAGTTCTTC.

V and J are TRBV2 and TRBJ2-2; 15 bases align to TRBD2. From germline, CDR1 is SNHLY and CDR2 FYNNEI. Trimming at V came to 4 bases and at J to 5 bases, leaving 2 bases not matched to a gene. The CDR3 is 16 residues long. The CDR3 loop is CASSGGLAGGTGELFF. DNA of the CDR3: TGTGCCAGCAGTGGGGGACTAGCGGGAGGAACCGGGGAGCTGTTTTTT.

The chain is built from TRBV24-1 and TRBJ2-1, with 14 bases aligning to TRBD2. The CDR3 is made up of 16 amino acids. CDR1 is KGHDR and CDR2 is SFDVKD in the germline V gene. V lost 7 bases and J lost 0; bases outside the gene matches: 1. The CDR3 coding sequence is TGTGCCACCAGCGGGACTAGCGGGAGCTCCTACAATGAGCAGTTCTTC. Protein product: CATSGTSGSSYNEQFF.